A selection of T cell receptor beta chains follows, all from one sample in a study of blood T cell repertoires in COVID-19. Assay used: immunoSEQ multiplex PCR; TCRdb lists only in-frame clones, some missing. The sample holds roughly 300,000 clones, approximately 83% seen once. Sequenced input: PBMCs or T cells enriched from blood (not recorded which). The receptor set was obtained from a middle-aged woman with acute COVID-19. The CDR3 runs from the conserved cysteine through the conserved F or W. A D gene is named only where the DNA matches it firmly. For some rows the clone size is stated as once, few or many, or as a class when expanded; others skip it.

CASSFSVNTEAFF TGTGCCAGCAGCTTTTCTGTGAACACTGAAGCTTTCTTT TRBV7-8 - TRBJ1-1 -
CASSITIPGQGSYEQYF TGTGCCAGCAGCATTACAATCCCGGGACAGGGCTCCTACGAGCAGTACTTC TRBV2 - TRBJ2-7 TRBD1
CASSVTGTSGRETQYF TGTGCCAGTAGTGTTACCGGGACTAGCGGGAGAGAGACCCAGTACTTC TRBV19 - TRBJ2-5 TRBD2
CASSIAGGLQETQYF TGTGCCAGTAGTATAGCGGGAGGACTGCAAGAGACCCAGTACTTC TRBV19 once TRBJ2-5 TRBD2
CASSHGGVGTLYGYTF TGTGCCAGCAGCCATGGGGGGGTAGGAACCCTCTATGGCTACACCTTC TRBV5-4 - TRBJ1-2 -
CASSGTVLGADTQYF TGCGCCAGCAGCGGGACAGTCCTAGGTGCAGATACGCAGTATTTT TRBV5-1 - TRBJ2-3 TRBD1
CASTSGYREQFF TGTGCCAGCACCTCGGGGTATCGGGAGCAGTTCTTC TRBV7-2 - TRBJ2-1 -
CASSRAVRDEAFF TGTGCCAGCAGCCGGGCTGTGAGGGATGAAGCTTTCTTT TRBV9 - TRBJ1-1 -
CASSPYGPSGRANNEQFF TGTGCCAGTAGTCCCTACGGGCCTAGCGGGAGGGCTAACAATGAGCAGTTCTTC TRBV19 - TRBJ2-1 TRBD2
CASSPGTGLTEAFF TGTGCCAGCAGTCCCGGGACAGGGCTCACTGAAGCTTTCTTT TRBV5-4 - TRBJ1-1 TRBD1
CASSLGGVNEKLFF TGTGCCAGCAGCTTAGGCGGGGTTAATGAAAAACTGTTTTTT TRBV7-3 once TRBJ1-4 -